One sample yielded the 16 T cell receptor beta chains listed below, sequenced in a study of blood T cell repertoires in COVID-19. This table comes from immunoSEQ multiplex PCR, and its TCRdb copy is limited to in-frame clones, with some not included. The sample carries a few hundred thousand clones, roughly nine tenths recorded once. Specimen: peripheral blood. The receptor source for this set is a man aged 18 to 30 with active or convalescent COVID-19.

The chain links TRBV6-5 to TRBJ2-7, with 7 bases identical to TRBD1. V was pared by 6 bases and J by 4 bases, with 12 bases of the junction left unmatched. Germline V lookup: CDR1 MNHEY, CDR2 SVGAGI. This CDR3 has 15 residues. CDR3 protein: CASRRQGPNLYEQYF. CDR3 nucleotides: TGTGCCAGCAGGCGACAGGGACCGAACCTTTACGAGCAGTACTTC.

The genes are TRBV28 and TRBJ2-2; 9 bases map to TRBD2. CDR3 length: 17 amino acids. Germline V gene data show CDR1 as MDHEN and CDR2 as SYDVKM. V was pared by 1 base and J by 5 bases, with 8 bases of the junction left unmatched. The CDR3 DNA sequence: TGTGCCAGCAGTTTATTGGCGGGAGGGCCAAGGACCGGGGAGCTGTTTTTT. It specifies CASSLLAGGPRTGELFF.

This clone was seen just once. CDR3 loop: CASSVGEGLYYGYTF. The DNA of the CDR3 is TGTGCCAGCAGCGTAGGGGAGGGGCTGTACTATGGCTACACCTTC. The chain carries TRBV9 and TRBJ1-2; possible D gene TRBD1, 5 bases. V lost 0 bases to trimming and J lost 3 bases, with 12 bases between them. CDR3 length equals 15 residues. Germline V gene lookup returns CDR1 SGDLS and CDR2 YYNGEE.

This clone appeared a few times. J is TRBJ2-1 and V is TRBV19, with D possibly being TRBD1 (7 bases). The CDR3 length is 15 residues. Between the trimmed V and J ends, which lost 7 bases and 3 bases, there was a span of 16 bases. Germline CDR1 is LNHDA and CDR2 is SQIVND (reference sequence). Here the CDR3 DNA reads TGTGCCAGTAAGGAGGGGGCGTCGTTCTACAATGAGCAGTTCTTC. Translating gives CASKEGASFYNEQFF.

The CDR3 protein is CASSLSSGTIDTQYF. The CDR3 nucleotides read TGTGCCAGCAGTTTATCGAGCGGGACCATAGATACGCAGTATTTT. V is TRBV27 and J is TRBJ2-3; TRBD2 matches at 7 bases. After removal of 0 bases from V and 5 bases from J, the junction contained 5 bases not matched to a gene. The germline gives CDR1 MNHEY, CDR2 SMNVEV (reference sequence). This CDR3 region has 15 residues.

The J gene is TRBJ2-3, the V gene TRBV7-6; the match to TRBD2 covers 9 bases. V trimming: 5 bases; J trimming: 4 bases; junction bases outside the gene matches: 10. This CDR3 has 16 residues. Germline CDR1 is SGHVS and CDR2 is FNYEAQ. The CDR3 spells CASSILAGVLSDTQYF. In nucleotides, the CDR3 is TGTGCCAGCAGCATCTTAGCGGGAGTGCTCTCAGATACGCAGTATTTT.

This clone came up a few times. The chain combines TRBV6-2 or TRBV6-3 with TRBJ1-2, with 7 nucleotides matching TRBD1. Germline assignment: CDR1 MNHEY and CDR2 SVGEGT. This CDR3 region has 13 residues. V trimming: 2 bases; J trimming: 10 bases; junction bases outside the gene matches: 7. The CDR3: CASSYLRGIDYTF. DNA for the CDR3: TGTGCCAGCAGTTACCTCAGGGGGATTGACTACACCTTC.

The V call is TRBV28, the J call TRBJ1-1; 9 bases are a match to TRBD1. Germline trimming cut 1 base from V and 5 bases from J; bases unmatched to any gene: 2. Germline V lookup: CDR1 MDHEN, CDR2 SYDVKM. The CDR3 is 14 residues long. CDR3 in DNA: TGTGCCAGCAGTTTATACAGGGGGCAGACTGAAGCTTTCTTT. Protein product: CASSLYRGQTEAFF.

The rearrangement joins TRBV6-5 to TRBJ1-6; weak D call: TRBD1 (5 bases). Germline V gene lookup returns CDR1 MNHEY and CDR2 SVGAGI. With 0 bases removed from V and 10 bases from J, the gap between germline ends came to 13 bases. This CDR3 has 15 residues. The CDR3 here is CASSYSTRAGSPLHF. CDR3 nucleotide sequence: TGTGCCAGCAGTTACTCTACCAGGGCGGGATCACCCCTCCACTTT.

The chain has TRBV7-2 and TRBJ2-3, with 10 bases fitting TRBD2. This CDR3 is 15 amino acids long. The V and J ends lost 9 bases and 6 bases, in that order; junction bases with no gene match: 12. The V gene's germline CDR1 is SGHTA and CDR2 FQGNSA. The CDR3 nucleotides are TGTGCCAGTCTCATAAGCGGGGGGGCAAAGGATACGCAGTATTTT. Amino acids: CASLISGGAKDTQYF.

The chain recombines TRBV29-1 with TRBJ1-2; 9 bases are shared with TRBD1. This CDR3 is built from 13 residues. In germline, CDR1 is SQVTM, CDR2 ANQGSEA. V was clipped by 6 bases and J by 3 bases; unmatched bases: 5. Here the CDR3 DNA reads TGCAGCGTCGGGACAGGGCGAGACTATGGCTACACCTTC. It codes for CSVGTGRDYGYTF. Drawing the rest from reference TRBV29-1 and TRBJ1-2, the complete variable domain is SAVISQKPSRDICQRGTSLTIQCQVDSQVTMMFWYRQQPGQSLTLIATANQGSEATYESGFVIDKFPISRPNLTFSTLTVSNMSPEDSSIYLCSVGTGRDYGYTFGSGTRLTVV.

The table lists this clone with a count of one. This chain connects TRBV19 to TRBJ1-5; D is unresolved. Germline CDR1 and CDR2: LNHDA and SQIVND (reference sequence). V shed 4 bases and J shed 9 bases, with 13 bases lying between them. This CDR3 is built from 13 residues. This chain's CDR3 is CASSRSAGSPQHF. In DNA, the CDR3 is TGTGCCAGTAGTAGGAGTGCGGGATCGCCCCAGCATTTT.

V gene TRBV20-1 combines with J gene TRBJ1-1; no firm D call. The germline V and J ends were trimmed by 3 bases and 3 bases, with 14 bases remaining between them. CDR1 and CDR2 (germline): DFQATT, SNEGSKA (reference sequence). This CDR3 has 14 amino acids. CDR3 nucleotides: TGCAGTGCTAGTGCCCAGGCCAGGCACACTGAAGCTTTCTTT. This sequence encodes CSASAQARHTEAFF.

The rearrangement uses TRBV2 and TRBJ2-7; TRBD1 matches at 8 bases. Germline lookup yields CDR1 SNHLY and CDR2 FYNNEI. There are 15 residues in the CDR3. Trimming removed 2 bases from V and 2 bases from J; junction bases left unmatched: 5. The CDR3 DNA reads as TGTGCCAGCAGTGAACCGGGACAGGTGACCTACGAGCAGTACTTC. Amino acid sequence: CASSEPGQVTYEQYF.

This chain connects TRBV4-1 to TRBJ2-7; possibly TRBD1 for D (5 bases). Trimming removed 4 bases at V and 3 bases at J, with 16 bases between. The germline gives CDR1 MGHRA, CDR2 YSYEKL. The CDR3 has 15 residues. CDR3 sequence: CASSLARAESYEQYF. CDR3 DNA: TGCGCCAGCAGCCTCGCCAGGGCAGAGAGCTACGAGCAGTACTTC.

The V gene is TRBV3-1 (or the pseudogene TRBV3-2), the J gene TRBJ1-2; D might be TRBD1 (6 bases). The germline V gene has CDR1 LGHDT and CDR2 YNNKEL (reference sequence). Between the trimmed V and J ends, which lost 5 bases and 1 base, there was a span of 17 bases. This CDR3 contains 16 residues. The CDR3, as DNA: TGTGCCAGCAGCAAACTGGGGGCAGGAGTTAACTATGGCTACACCTTC. Amino acid sequence: CASSKLGAGVNYGYTF.